The source of this T cell receptor (beta chain) is a study of response to subunit inactivated influenza vaccine (dated by TCRdb to the late 2010s). For the wider study: The study used deep quantitative T cell receptor repertoire profiling to track responses to a trivalent subunit inactivated influenza vaccine. Summary of the overall study and its limitations: It was suggested by the authors that each seasonal influenza vaccination may recruit only a limited number of new T cells.

On this clonotype: Its binding antigen is unknown. No quality values exist for individual bases; no much larger clone is one base distant.

Taken from the germline V gene, the CDR1 and CDR2 loops are SGHRS and YFSETQ. V is clipped by 2 bases and J by 4 bases, and the sequence between their germline boundaries is 16 bases long. Counted from cysteine to phenylalanine, this CDR3 has 17 amino acids. Just the 51-base CDR3 DNA is kept, in frame starting at base 1. Receptor libraries were prepared by RT-PCR. For sequencing, an Illumina HiSeq 2500 was employed. TCRdb handled the public reads itself, with Q25 trimming in fastp and clone calling in MiXCR, and kept productive beta chains. Rows with a matching CDR3 protein are joined into one entry that keeps the most common DNA and genes. In this sample the table shows almost 250,000 distinct CDR3 sequences, about 12% of which occur a single time. Clones ranked in the top ten supply about 7.8% of the sample.

Sequences were derived from non-naive T cells sorted from PBMCs, sampled 14 to 15 days before vaccination. Explained via the paper, the cell subset or site label denotes: memory T cell fraction. The rearranged chain carries TRBV5-1 and TRBJ2-6; no D gene call is confident. The receptor's source is a man aged 50 to 59 who received an inactivated influenza vaccine. Donor details come from another sample of the same person, matched by shared clones. The DNA sequence is given as TGCGCCAGCAGCTTTTCGGCAGGTATGAGCGGGGCCAACGTCCTGACTTTC. Its protein is CASSFSAGMSGANVLTF.